Listed below are T cell receptor beta chains from one sample, sequenced in a study of vaccination effects on CD4 cells after COVID-19. What these receptors recognize is not known. Repertoires were generated with immunoSEQ multiplex PCR, while TCRdb's copy carries only in-frame clones and drops some. The sample lists roughly 70,000 clones; around 70% were seen once. This sample comprised CD4+ T cells from PBMCs cultured with HIV peptides, obtained before COVID-19 vaccination. The receptors originated from a human donor who had a prior SARS-CoV-2 infection. CDR3s include the opening cysteine and the closing phenylalanine or tryptophan. The D gene is left open where the match is weak. Clone size appears in some rows only: once, few, many, or a class for an expanded clone.

>TRBJ2-1|-|-|TRBV7-9
TGTGCCAGCAGCACCAGCCCCTACAATGAGCAGTTCTTC
CASSTSPYNEQFF
>TRBJ2-7|-|TRBD2|TRBV5-4
TGTGCCAGCAGCTTGGACTACCCGGGAGGGGAGCAGTACTTC
CASSLDYPGGEQYF
>TRBJ2-1|-|-|TRBV24-1
TGTGCCACCAGTGATTCTGTAGCGGACTTCTACAATGAGCAGTTCTTC
CATSDSVADFYNEQFF
>TRBJ2-5|-|-|TRBV2
TGTGCCAGCATCATGGCAGGGGGGAAAGAGACCCAGTACTTC
CASIMAGGKETQYF
>TRBJ2-5|-|TRBD1|TRBV4-1
TGCGCCAGCAGCCAGTGGACAGGGGAGGGCGAGACCCAGTACTTC
CASSQWTGEGETQYF
>TRBJ2-3|-|TRBD2|TRBV19
TGTGCCAGTAGTATTTTGCGGGGGGCACCGACGACAGATACGCAGTATTTT
CASSILRGAPTTDTQYF
>TRBJ1-5|once|-|TRBV6-5
TGTGCCAGCAGCCCGGACAGTTATCAGCCCCAGCATTTT
CASSPDSYQPQHF
>TRBJ1-3|once|-|TRBV5-1
TGCGCCAGCAGCTTGGGGCACGGGGAAGTCGGAAACACCATATATTTT
CASSLGHGEVGNTIYF
>TRBJ1-5|-|-|TRBV30
TGTGCCTGGAGTGTCGGGGGTGCCGGCAATCAGCCCCAGCATTTT
CAWSVGGAGNQPQHF
>TRBJ2-7|-|-|TRBV5-1
TGCGCCAGCAGCTTGACACACCCTTACGAGCAGTACTTC
CASSLTHPYEQYF
>TRBJ2-7|few|-|TRBV10-3
TGTGCCATCTCCCAGGATATTGGCGAGCAGTACTTC
CAISQDIGEQYF
>TRBJ2-3|-|-|TRBV4-2
TGTGCCAGCAGCCAAAGTTACAGGGAAGGGGATACGCAGTATTTT
CASSQSYREGDTQYF
>TRBJ2-1|-|-|TRBV2
TGTGCCAGCAGTGTTTACTTAAACAATGAGCAGTTCTTC
CASSVYLNNEQFF
>TRBJ2-7|-|-|TRBV4-3
TGCGCCAGCAGCCAAGAGTACAGGGAGTTTTACGAGCAGTACTTC
CASSQEYREFYEQYF
>TRBJ1-6|-|-|TRBV2
TGTGCCAGCAGTGATTTTTATTCACCCCTCCACTTT
CASSDFYSPLHF
>TRBJ2-1|-|-|TRBV13
TGTGCCAGCAGCCATTGGGACTACAATGAGCAGTTCTTC
CASSHWDYNEQFF
>TRBJ2-7|-|-|TRBV2
TGTGCCAGCAGTCCCAGGGCCGACTCCTACGAGCAGTACTTC
CASSPRADSYEQYF
>TRBJ1-1|-|TRBD1|TRBV7-8
TGTGCCAGCAGCTTAGCTCAGGGGGGGCGGGAAGCTTTCTTT
CASSLAQGGREAFF
>TRBJ2-7|-|-|TRBV2
TGTGCCAGCACCTTCCCGGTCTCCTACGAGCAGTACTTC
CASTFPVSYEQYF
>TRBJ1-5|-|-|TRBV30
TGTGCCTGGAGCATGGACCGAGATCAGCCCCAGCATTTT
CAWSMDRDQPQHF
>TRBJ2-3|-|TRBD1|TRBV24-1
TGTGCCACCAGTGATCCCAGGGGGTCGGCAGATACGCAGTATTTT
CATSDPRGSADTQYF
>TRBJ2-3|-|-|TRBV5-1
TGCGCCAGCAGCCAACAAGATGCTAGCACAGATACGCAGTATTTT
CASSQQDASTDTQYF
>TRBJ2-7|few|TRBD1|TRBV11-2
TGTGCCAGCAGCTTCGGACAGGGGGAGGGAGACGAGCAGTACTTC
CASSFGQGEGDEQYF
>TRBJ2-5|-|-|TRBV7-9
TGTGCCAGCAGCCCACAGGCCACTAGCCTATCGGAGACCCAGTACTTC
CASSPQATSLSETQYF
>TRBJ2-5|-|-|TRBV18
TGTGCCAGCTCACCACTTTCGGGTACCCAAGAGACCCAGTACTTC
CASSPLSGTQETQYF
>TRBJ1-2|-|TRBD1|TRBV7-6
TGTGCCAGCAGCCCTAAACCCTCCGGGACAGCCGAAAACTATGGCTACACCTTC
CASSPKPSGTAENYGYTF
>TRBJ1-5|-|TRBD1|TRBV7-2
TGTGCCAGCAGCGAAGGACAGGTCTATCAGCCCCAGCATTTT
CASSEGQVYQPQHF
>TRBJ2-3|-|TRBD2|TRBV29-1
TGCAGCGCCCAGCGGGAGGTCCCAGATACGCAGTATTTT
CSAQREVPDTQYF
>TRBJ2-7|-|-|TRBV5-4
TGTGCCAGCAGCCTGGGGATCCCCAGAGGGGCCTACGAGCAGTACTTC
CASSLGIPRGAYEQYF
>TRBJ2-5|-|-|TRBV18
TGTGCCAGCTCCCGCGGGGACCAAGAGACCCAGTACTTC
CASSRGDQETQYF
>TRBJ2-2|-|TRBD2|TRBV4-2
TGTGCCAGCAGCCAAGAGCCCGGACTAGCAGCCGGGGAGCTGTTTTTT
CASSQEPGLAAGELFF
>TRBJ1-4|-|TRBD1|TRBV5-4
TGTGCCAGCAGTTTGGGACAGGAAAATGAAAAACTGTTTTTT
CASSLGQENEKLFF
>TRBJ2-3|-|-|TRBV14
TGTGCCAGCAGCCAAGGACAGGTTATGGATACGCAGTATTTT
CASSQGQVMDTQYF
>TRBJ2-5|-|TRBD2|TRBV7-2
TGTGCCAGCAGCCCAGGGGGGACTAGCGGGGGCCAAGAGACCCAGTACTTC
CASSPGGTSGGQETQYF
>TRBJ2-5|-|TRBD2|TRBV7-9
TGTGCCAGCAGCTTAGCTCCTAGCGGGAGCCAAGAGACCCAGTACTTC
CASSLAPSGSQETQYF
>TRBJ2-1|-|TRBD2|TRBV4-2
TGTGCCAGCAGCCAACAACTAGCGGGAGGGCCCAATGAGCAGTTCTTC
CASSQQLAGGPNEQFF
>TRBJ2-3|once|-|TRBV6-2/TRBV6-3
TGTGCCAGCAGTTACCCGGATACGCAGTATTTT
CASSYPDTQYF
>TRBJ2-7|-|TRBD1|TRBV7-2
TGTGCCAGCAGCTTGGGACAGAACTCCTACGAGCAGTACTTC
CASSLGQNSYEQYF
>TRBJ2-7|-|-|TRBV7-8
TGTGCCAGCAGCTTAAGTAGGGTCTCCTACGAGCAGTACTTC
CASSLSRVSYEQYF
>TRBJ1-6|few|-|TRBV7-2
TGTGCCAGCAGCTTAGTAGGAGGGGCGCAAGTTTCACCCCTCCACTTT
CASSLVGGAQVSPLHF
>TRBJ1-5|-|-|TRBV6-2/TRBV6-3
TGTGCCAGCAGTTACTCGATGGGGGAGATCCAGCCCCAGCATTTT
CASSYSMGEIQPQHF
>TRBJ1-3|few|-|TRBV6-2/TRBV6-3
TGTGCCAGCAGTTACGAGCCGGATTACAACACCATATATTTT
CASSYEPDYNTIYF
>TRBJ2-3|-|-|TRBV9
TGTGCCAGCAGCAGAGGGACTCAAGCCAAAAGTGTGGATACGCAGTATTTT
CASSRGTQAKSVDTQYF
>TRBJ2-1|once|-|TRBV28
TGTGCCAGCGGACTAAACAATGAGCAGTTCTTC
CASGLNNEQFF
>TRBJ2-1|-|-|TRBV24-1
TGTGCCACCAGTGATTCGGGGTCGTTGAATGAGCAGTTCTTC
CATSDSGSLNEQFF
>TRBJ2-3|-|TRBD2|TRBV2
TGTGCCAGCAGTGAAGGTCTAGCGGGAGCCGCAGATACGCAGTATTTT
CASSEGLAGAADTQYF
>TRBJ2-7|-|TRBD2|TRBV15
TGTGCCACCAGCCGTGGGACTAGCGGGGCGGGCTACGAGCAGTACTTC
CATSRGTSGAGYEQYF
>TRBJ1-2|-|-|TRBV30
TGTGCCTGGAGCCTCGGGTGGGCCTATGGCTACACCTTC
CAWSLGWAYGYTF